The T cell receptor beta chain under discussion was sequenced for a study of tumor-infiltrating lymphocytes in primary liver carcinoma. The investigators made TCR beta cDNA from about 0.45 ug total RNA, using a constant-region primer. Modified slightly, ARM-PCR produced TCR beta libraries over three nested multiplex PCR rounds. Rounds one and two of PCR, each of around 9 cycles, were primed with TRBV1-TRBV30 forward primers and a C-beta reverse primer. Each CDR3 protein gets one entry after TCRdb re-called the multiplex PCR reads with MiXCR. Here the sample spans around 40,000 distinct CDR3 sequences, about 73% being singletons. About this clonotype: Sequence at one end of the junction differs from germline and may be a read error.

Between roughly 18 and 30 mg of unsorted bulk tissue served as the source from which RNA and DNA were co-extracted. The CDR3 is made up of 15 amino acids. CDR1 is SGHNT and CDR2 is YYREEE in the germline V gene (reference sequence). This chain joins TRBV5-4 and TRBJ2-1; 11 nucleotides line up with TRBD2. The sequence came from a middle-aged man with primary liver carcinoma and hepatitis B virus infection. Specimen: liver tumor tissue from sampling region 2. Subset in this sample: tumor region T2, inferior pole. In nucleotides, the CDR3 is TGTACCAGCAGCTGGGATAGCGGGAGGGCCAGTGAGCAGTTCTTC. This translates into CTSSWDSGRASEQFF.